Sequencing of this T cell receptor (beta chain) was carried out in a study of T-cell reconstitution after alpha-beta-depleted transplantation in children. Between the trimmed V and J ends, which lost 0 bases and 5 bases, there was a span of 9 bases. Germline values: CDR1 SGHNT, CDR2 YYREEE (reference sequence). The CDR3 is made up of 14 amino acids. As it was prepared, the TCRbeta library received unique molecular identifiers. TCRdb independently ran MiXCR on the PCR reads; one entry per CDR3 protein. The table lists over 90,000 distinct CDR3 sequences, 7.5% to 9% of them singletons. This clonotype was detected many times.

The rearrangement links TRBV5-4 to TRBJ2-1, with D perhaps TRBD1 (6 bases). The sequences come from PBMCs, collected before TCRalphabeta/CD19-depleted stem cell transplant. This sequence was found in a boy aged 2 to 10 with acute lymphoblastic leukemia, due to receive a stem cell transplant. The DNA for the CDR3 is TGTGCCAGCAGCTTGGGGGACACTAACAATGAGCAGTTCTTC. Its protein product is CASSLGDTNNEQFF.